The 19 T cell receptor beta chains below all came from one sample that was sequenced in a study of T cells in women clearing cervical HPV infection. Here immunoSEQ multiplex PCR was the method, and the copy in TCRdb shows in-frame clones only, minus some. The data include some 19,000 clones; the top ten clones carry roughly 16%. Sequencing used blood buffy coat. Receptors originate from a woman aged 18-70 years with a cervical HPV16 infection that either progressed to CIN3+ or cleared (not recorded which).

On this clone: The read finishes 3 residues shy of the CDR3 end, and the germline J gene is used to complete it. V usage is TRBV19 and J usage is TRBJ1-1; perhaps TRBD1 as D (6 bases). Trimming took 6 bases from V and 5 from J, leaving 16 bases between them. CDR3 length: 14 residues. The germline CDR1 and CDR2 sequences are LNHDA and SQIVND (reference sequence). The CDR3 spells CASSPTGGKTEAFF. CDR3 DNA, as far as it was read: TGTGCCAGTAGCCCGACAGGAGGGAAAACTGAA.

Worth noting for this clone: The CDR3 extends 3 residues past the end of the read, so its final part is completed from the germline J gene. The genes are TRBV6-1 and TRBJ1-3; the D gene is possibly TRBD1 (5 bases). Trimming removed 2 bases at V and 3 bases at J, with 11 bases between. This CDR3 contains 15 residues. CDR1 MNHNS and CDR2 SASEGT come from the germline V gene. The CDR3 loop is CASSETRGLGNTIYF. CDR3 DNA (partial): TGTGCCAGCAGTGAAACGAGGGGCCTTGGAAACACC.

The CDR3 here is CASSPPSVSTEAFF. The sequenced CDR3 bases are TGTGCCAGCTCACCACCGTCGGTGAGCACTGAA. The rearrangement uses TRBV18 and TRBJ1-1; D is undetermined. The read ends 3 residues early relative to the CDR3; the germline J gene fills the gap. The V end lost 0 bases, the J end lost 4 bases, and 9 bases lay between the germline ends. CDR1 KGHSH and CDR2 LQKENI come from the germline V gene. The CDR3 is 14 amino acids.

With respect to this clone: The CDR3 end falls 3 residues outside the read, so it is completed with the germline J gene. V is TRBV5-1 and J is TRBJ2-1; D may be TRBD1 or TRBD2 (5 bases each). The CDR3 length is 14 residues. The germline gives CDR1 SGHRS, CDR2 YFSETQ. Trimming took 0 bases from V and 6 from J, leaving 10 bases between them. Here the CDR3 reads CASSLGGAGNEQFF. The CDR3 DNA, read in part, is TGCGCCAGCAGCTTGGGAGGGGCCGGCAATGAG.

A note on this clone: The read falls 3 residues short of the CDR3 end, and the missing part is taken from the germline J gene. The rearrangement joins TRBV7-2 to TRBJ2-3; 13 bases line up with TRBD2. From germline, CDR1 is SGHTA and CDR2 FQGNSA. The CDR3 loop spans 14 amino acids. CDR3: CASSSGLAGAAQYF. CDR3 DNA, as far as it was read: TGTGCCAGCAGTTCCGGACTAGCGGGGGCGGCG.

Regarding this clone: Coverage ceases 3 residues before the CDR3 finishes, and the germline J gene fills in the end. The chain has TRBV2 and TRBJ2-3; D is perhaps TRBD2 (6 bases). This CDR3 has 16 residues. The V gene's germline CDR1 is SNHLY and CDR2 FYNNEI. CDR3 DNA (partial): TGTGCCAGCAGTGGGGGGGACCACCTGTACCAAGAGACG. Amino acids: CASSGGDHLYQET. The entire CDR3 is CASSGGDHLYQETQYF.

Concerning this clone: Sequence at one end of the junction differs from germline and may be a read error. The read stops 3 residues short of the end of the CDR3; the missing end is completed from the germline J gene. Other DNA sequences in this specimen translate into the identical CDR3. The rearrangement links TRBV5-5 to TRBJ1-3; no clear D. Germline CDR1 reads SGHKS; CDR2 reads YYEKEE (reference sequence). The CDR3 extends over 11 amino acids. CDR3 bases read: TGTGCCAGCAGCTTCCAGAACACG. This translates into CASSFQNT. The complete CDR3 protein is CASSFQNTIYF.

Remarks on this clone: The read is 3 residues too short to cover the CDR3 end, so that end is filled in from the germline J gene. The rearrangement links TRBV6-2 or TRBV6-3 to TRBJ2-1; the D gene is possibly TRBD1 (5 bases). CDR3 length equals 12 residues. Germline CDR1 and CDR2: MNHEY and SVGEGT. Trimming stripped 6 bases from V and 7 bases from J, with 10 bases between. CDR3 DNA (partial): TGTGCCAGCAGCACAGGATGGAATGAG. The encoded protein is CASSTGWNE. The whole CDR3 reads CASSTGWNEQFF.

Comments on this clone: The CDR3 is cut off 3 residues early in the read; its end comes from the germline J gene. The genes are TRBV11-2 and TRBJ1-2, with D perhaps matching TRBD1 (6 bases). Looked up from germline, CDR1 is SGHAT and CDR2 is FQNNGV. This CDR3 is built from 15 residues. The CDR3 sequence is CASSLTWGGQETYTF. The sequenced CDR3 bases are TGTGCCAGCAGCCTGACCTGGGGGGGGCAAGAGACC.

Concerning this clone: The read ends 3 residues early relative to the CDR3; the germline J gene fills the gap. V gene TRBV24-1 combines with J gene TRBJ2-2, with 7 bases fitting TRBD1. CDR3 size: 14 residues. V was pared by 6 bases and J by 8 bases, with 8 bases of the junction left unmatched. The germline gives CDR1 KGHDR, CDR2 SFDVKD. CDR3 DNA (partial): TGTGCCACCAGTCGTGCCGGGACAGCGGGGGAG. Translated: CATSRAGTAGE. The CDR3, in full, reads CATSRAGTAGELFF.

Comment on this clone: The DNA ends 3 residues before the CDR3 does, and the rest of the CDR3 is filled in from the germline J gene. V gene TRBV5-1 combines with J gene TRBJ2-3; 7 bases map to TRBD2. Looked up from germline, CDR1 is SGHRS and CDR2 is YFSETQ. The CDR3 totals 15 residues. V was clipped by 6 bases and J by 2 bases; unmatched bases: 9. CDR3 DNA, as far as it was read: TGCGCCAGCACACCCCCTAGCGGCCCCACAGATACG. Translated, it gives CASTPPSGPTDT. The whole CDR3 sequence reads CASTPPSGPTDTQYF. Drawing the rest from reference TRBV5-1 and TRBJ2-3, the complete variable domain is KAGVTQTPRYLIKTRGQQVTLSCSPISGHRSVSWYQQTPGQGLQFLFEYFSETQRNKGNFPGRFSGRQFSNSRSEMNVSTLELGDSALYLCASTPPSGPTDTQYFGPGTRLTVL.

Note on this clone: The read is 3 residues too short to cover the CDR3 end, so that end is filled in from the germline J gene. This chain joins TRBV10-1 and TRBJ2-1; D is perhaps TRBD1 (6 bases). Germline assignment: CDR1 WNHNN and CDR2 SYGVQD (reference sequence). V was cut by 4 bases and J by 8 bases, with 12 bases left in between. This CDR3 has 13 amino acids. The sequenced CDR3 bases are TGCGCCAGCAGTGTTAACCCAGGGGATGAG. Encoded protein: CASSVNPGDE. The full CDR3 sequence reads CASSVNPGDEQFF.

Remarks on this clone: Read coverage stops 3 residues before the CDR3 terminus; the germline J gene supplies the remainder. The chain links TRBV30 to TRBJ2-7; 7 bases are a match to TRBD1. The CDR3 covers 13 residues. CDR1 GTSNPN and CDR2 SVGIG come from the germline V gene (reference sequence). The trim removed 4 bases at V and 0 bases at J, leaving 3 bases unmatched. CDR3 bases read: TGTGCCTGGACCTGGGACAGCTCCTACGAG. Protein sequence: CAWTWDSSYE. The entire CDR3 sequence reads CAWTWDSSYEQYF.

Comments on this clone: The read ends 3 residues early relative to the CDR3; the germline J gene fills the gap. V and J are TRBV19 and TRBJ1-2; D might be TRBD1 (5 bases). In germline, CDR1 is LNHDA, CDR2 SQIVND (reference sequence). The CDR3 is made up of 16 amino acids. The CDR3: CASKAAVAGLINDYTF. The CDR3 bases that were read are TGTGCCAGTAAAGCTGCGGTAGCGGGGCTAATCAATGAC.

Concerning this clone: The sequence runs out 3 residues before the end of the CDR3; the remainder is reconstructed from the germline J gene. The chain has TRBV2 and TRBJ1-1; D possibly corresponds to TRBD1 (5 bases). The CDR3 totals 13 residues. V was cut by 4 bases and J by 2 bases, with 8 bases left in between. CDR1 and CDR2 (germline): SNHLY, FYNNEI. The sequenced CDR3 bases are TGTGCCAGCAGTGGACAGTTTAACACTGAA. Translating it yields CASSGQFNTE. The whole CDR3 sequence is CASSGQFNTEAFF.

Note on this clone: The observed sequence ends 3 residues before the CDR3 terminus, with the missing tail filled in from the germline J gene. This chain joins TRBV5-1 and TRBJ1-3, with D perhaps TRBD1 (6 bases). CDR3 length equals 15 residues. V was pared by 0 bases and J by 8 bases, with 15 bases between. Per germline, CDR1 SGHRS and CDR2 YFSETQ. The DNA read from the CDR3 is TGCGCCAGCAGCTTGGTGGGGGCTCAAGCGGACACC. It is translated as CASSLVGAQADT. The whole CDR3 reads CASSLVGAQADTIYF.

As to this clone: The CDR3 end is not reached by the read, which stops 3 residues before it; the germline J gene fills it in. This sequence joins TRBV6-1 and TRBJ1-2; D is undetermined. The CDR3 is 13 residues long. Germline-derived CDR1 and CDR2 are MNHNS and SASEGT. The germline V and J ends were trimmed by 4 bases and 2 bases, with 8 bases remaining between them. The DNA read from the CDR3 is TGTGCCAGCAGTGCCGGACTGAACTATGGC. This gives the protein CASSAGLNYG. The CDR3 as a whole reads CASSAGLNYGYTF.

As regards this clone: The CDR3 is cut off 3 residues early in the read; its end comes from the germline J gene. The chain uses TRBV5-1 and TRBJ2-3; D possibly matches TRBD1 or TRBD2 (7 bases each). The CDR3 totals 15 residues. The V gene's germline CDR1 is SGHRS and CDR2 YFSETQ. CDR3 bases read: TGCGCCAGCAGCTTGCGACAGGGAGGGCATGACACG. Translating gives CASSLRQGGHDT. The whole CDR3 protein reads CASSLRQGGHDTQYF. The complete variable domain, with remaining parts taken from reference TRBV5-1 and TRBJ2-3, reads KAGVTQTPRYLIKTRGQQVTLSCSPISGHRSVSWYQQTPGQGLQFLFEYFSETQRNKGNFPGRFSGRQFSNSRSEMNVSTLELGDSALYLCASSLRQGGHDTQYFGPGTRLTVL.

Comment on this clone: The CDR3 goes on 3 residues after the read ends, and that part is filled in from the germline J gene. The J gene is TRBJ2-7, the V gene TRBV7-9; no clear D. The CDR3 is 14 residues long. In germline, CDR1 is SEHNR, CDR2 FQNEAQ (reference sequence). V lost 1 base and J 5 bases, leaving 12 bases between the germline ends. The DNA read from the CDR3 is TGTGCCAGCAGCTTAGAGGGCTCTTGGAACGAG. Translated, it gives CASSLEGSWNE. The full CDR3 is CASSLEGSWNEQYF. Supplemented by reference TRBV7-9 and TRBJ2-7, the full variable domain reads DTGVSQNPRHKITKRGQNVTFRCDPISEHNRLYWYRQTLGQGPEFLTYFQNEAQLEKSRLLSDRFSAERPKGSFSTLEIQRTEQGDSAMYLCASSLEGSWNEQYFGPGTRLTVT.